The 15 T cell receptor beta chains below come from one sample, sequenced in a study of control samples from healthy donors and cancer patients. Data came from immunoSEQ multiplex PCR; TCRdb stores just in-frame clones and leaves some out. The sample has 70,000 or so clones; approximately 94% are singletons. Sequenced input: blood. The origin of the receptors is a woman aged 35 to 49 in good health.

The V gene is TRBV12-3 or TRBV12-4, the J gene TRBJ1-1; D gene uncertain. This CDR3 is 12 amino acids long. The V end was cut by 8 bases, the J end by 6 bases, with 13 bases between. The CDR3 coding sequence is TGTGCCAGCTCAGTGACGAGGGCTGAAGCTTTCTTT. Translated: CASSVTRAEAFF.

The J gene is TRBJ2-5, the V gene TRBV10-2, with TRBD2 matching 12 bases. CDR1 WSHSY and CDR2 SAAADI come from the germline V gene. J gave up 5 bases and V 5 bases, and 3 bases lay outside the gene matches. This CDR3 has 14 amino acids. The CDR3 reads CASSTSGGRETQYF. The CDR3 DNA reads TGCGCCAGCAGTACTAGCGGGGGGAGGGAGACCCAGTACTTC.

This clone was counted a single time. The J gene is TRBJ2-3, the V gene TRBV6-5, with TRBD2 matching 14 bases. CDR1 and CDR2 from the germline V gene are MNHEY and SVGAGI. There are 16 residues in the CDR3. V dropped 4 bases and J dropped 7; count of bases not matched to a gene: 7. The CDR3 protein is CASSSEGTSGRHTQYF. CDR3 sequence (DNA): TGTGCCAGCAGTTCCGAGGGGACTAGCGGGAGACATACGCAGTATTTT.

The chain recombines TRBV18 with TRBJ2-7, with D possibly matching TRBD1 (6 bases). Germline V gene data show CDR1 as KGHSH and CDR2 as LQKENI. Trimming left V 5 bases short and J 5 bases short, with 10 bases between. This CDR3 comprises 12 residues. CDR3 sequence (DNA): TGTGCCAGCTCAGCTGCAGGGGACGAGCAGTACTTC. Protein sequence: CASSAAGDEQYF.

For the CDR3, the DNA is TGTGCCAGCAGTCCTGCGGGCGGGACAGTGAACACTGAAGCTTTCTTT. The encoded protein is CASSPAGGTVNTEAFF. V usage is TRBV27 and J usage is TRBJ1-1; 7 bases align to TRBD1. Germline-derived CDR1 and CDR2 are MNHEY and SMNVEV (reference sequence). V dropped 5 bases and J dropped 0; count of bases not matched to a gene: 9. The CDR3 extends over 16 amino acids.

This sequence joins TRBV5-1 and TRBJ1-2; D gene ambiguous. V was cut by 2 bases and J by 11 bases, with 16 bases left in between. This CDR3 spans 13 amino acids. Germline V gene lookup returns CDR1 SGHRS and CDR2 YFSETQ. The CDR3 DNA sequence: TGCGCCAGCAGCTTAGGGAGACAATCCGGTTACACCTTC. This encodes CASSLGRQSGYTF.

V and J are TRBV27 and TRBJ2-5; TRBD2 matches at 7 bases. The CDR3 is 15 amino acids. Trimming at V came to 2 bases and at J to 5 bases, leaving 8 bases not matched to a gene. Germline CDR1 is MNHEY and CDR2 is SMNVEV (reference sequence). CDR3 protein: CASSLSGLGMETQYF. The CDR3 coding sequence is TGTGCCAGCAGTTTAAGTGGACTAGGAATGGAGACCCAGTACTTC.

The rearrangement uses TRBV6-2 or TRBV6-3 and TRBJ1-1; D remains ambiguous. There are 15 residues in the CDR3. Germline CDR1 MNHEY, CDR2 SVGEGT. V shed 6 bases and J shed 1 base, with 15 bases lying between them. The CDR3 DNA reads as TGTGCCAGCAGCCCGCCTAGGGTCCCGAACACTGAAGCTTTCTTT. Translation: CASSPPRVPNTEAFF.

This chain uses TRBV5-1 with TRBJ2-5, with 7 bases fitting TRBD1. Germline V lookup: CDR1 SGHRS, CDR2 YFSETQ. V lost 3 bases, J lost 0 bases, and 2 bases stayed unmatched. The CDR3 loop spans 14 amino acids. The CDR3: CASSWGQNQETQYF. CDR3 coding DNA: TGCGCCAGCAGCTGGGGACAGAACCAAGAGACCCAGTACTTC.

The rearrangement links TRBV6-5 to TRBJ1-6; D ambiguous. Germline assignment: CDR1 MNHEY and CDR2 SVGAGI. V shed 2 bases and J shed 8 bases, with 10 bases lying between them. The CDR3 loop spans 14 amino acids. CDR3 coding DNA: TGTGCCAGCAGTTACGGCGTCCGTCATTCACCCCTCCACTTT. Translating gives CASSYGVRHSPLHF.

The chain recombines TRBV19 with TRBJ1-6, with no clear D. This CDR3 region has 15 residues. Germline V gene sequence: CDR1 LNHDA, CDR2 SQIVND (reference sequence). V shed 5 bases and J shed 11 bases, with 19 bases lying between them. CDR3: CASSGSSSWLAPLHF. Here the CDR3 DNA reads TGTGCCAGTAGTGGTTCTTCATCGTGGTTGGCACCCCTCCACTTT.

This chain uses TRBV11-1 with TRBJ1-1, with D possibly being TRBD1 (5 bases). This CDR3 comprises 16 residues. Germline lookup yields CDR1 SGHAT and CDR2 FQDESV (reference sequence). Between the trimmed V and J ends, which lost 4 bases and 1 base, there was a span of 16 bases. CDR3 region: CASSSRRGLRNTEAFF. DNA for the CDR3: TGTGCCAGCAGCTCACGGCGGGGGTTACGGAACACTGAAGCTTTCTTT.

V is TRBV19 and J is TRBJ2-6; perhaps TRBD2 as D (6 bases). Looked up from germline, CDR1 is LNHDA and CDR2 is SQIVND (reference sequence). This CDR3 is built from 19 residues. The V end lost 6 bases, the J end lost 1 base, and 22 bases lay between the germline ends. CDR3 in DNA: TGTGCCAGTAGAACCCCGGGGGAGAAGGGGATGTCTGGGGCCAACGTCCTGACTTTC. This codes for CASRTPGEKGMSGANVLTF.

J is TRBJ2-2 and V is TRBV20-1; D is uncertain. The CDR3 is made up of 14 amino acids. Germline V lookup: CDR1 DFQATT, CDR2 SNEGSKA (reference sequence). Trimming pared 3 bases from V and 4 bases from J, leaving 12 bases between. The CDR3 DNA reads TGCAGTGCTAGTGGTCCTCCCGGCACCGGGGAGCTGTTTTTT. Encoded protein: CSASGPPGTGELFF.

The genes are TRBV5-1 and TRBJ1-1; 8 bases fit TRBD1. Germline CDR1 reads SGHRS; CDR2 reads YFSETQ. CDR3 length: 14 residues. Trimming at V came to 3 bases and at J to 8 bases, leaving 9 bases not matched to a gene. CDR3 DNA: TGCGCCAGCAGCTGGGGACAGGCCCACCCAGAAGCTTTCTTT. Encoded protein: CASSWGQAHPEAFF.